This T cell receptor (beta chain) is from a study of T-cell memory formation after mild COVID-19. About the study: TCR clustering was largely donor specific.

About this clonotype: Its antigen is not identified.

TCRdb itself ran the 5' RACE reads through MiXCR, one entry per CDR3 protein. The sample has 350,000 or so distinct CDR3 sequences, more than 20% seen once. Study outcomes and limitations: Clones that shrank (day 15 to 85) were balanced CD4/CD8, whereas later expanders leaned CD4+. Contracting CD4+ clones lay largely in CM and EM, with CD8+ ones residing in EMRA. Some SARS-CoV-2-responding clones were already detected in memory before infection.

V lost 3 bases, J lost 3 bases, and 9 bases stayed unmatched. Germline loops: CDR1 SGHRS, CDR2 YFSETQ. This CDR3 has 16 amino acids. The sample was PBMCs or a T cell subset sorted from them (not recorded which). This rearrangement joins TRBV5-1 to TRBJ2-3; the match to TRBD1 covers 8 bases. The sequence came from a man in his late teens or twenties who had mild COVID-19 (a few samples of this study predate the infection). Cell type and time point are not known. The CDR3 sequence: CASSSLGRGQTDTQYF. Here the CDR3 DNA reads TGCGCCAGCAGCTCCCTAGGCAGGGGGCAGACAGATACGCAGTATTTT.